Listed here is a single T cell receptor (beta chain). Sequenced by immunoSEQ multiplex PCR; TCRdb stores in-frame clones only, minus some. The table includes tens of thousands of clones, about 90% detected once. The germline V gene encodes CDR1 SGDLS and CDR2 YYNGEE. The CDR3 has 14 residues. Trimming removed 2 bases from V and 0 bases from J, with 9 bases in between. The data are from a study of T cell changes during pregnancy in multiple sclerosis. V gene TRBV9 combines with J gene TRBJ2-7; TRBD1 is a possible D gene (5 bases). The sequences come from CD4+ T cells from peripheral blood mononuclear cells, collected in the second trimester of pregnancy. This clonotype was obtained from a female donor with multiple sclerosis, enrolled in a pregnancy study. The CDR3 sequence is CASSVGAYSYEQYF. For the CDR3, the DNA is TGTGCCAGCAGCGTTGGGGCCTACTCCTACGAGCAGTACTTC.